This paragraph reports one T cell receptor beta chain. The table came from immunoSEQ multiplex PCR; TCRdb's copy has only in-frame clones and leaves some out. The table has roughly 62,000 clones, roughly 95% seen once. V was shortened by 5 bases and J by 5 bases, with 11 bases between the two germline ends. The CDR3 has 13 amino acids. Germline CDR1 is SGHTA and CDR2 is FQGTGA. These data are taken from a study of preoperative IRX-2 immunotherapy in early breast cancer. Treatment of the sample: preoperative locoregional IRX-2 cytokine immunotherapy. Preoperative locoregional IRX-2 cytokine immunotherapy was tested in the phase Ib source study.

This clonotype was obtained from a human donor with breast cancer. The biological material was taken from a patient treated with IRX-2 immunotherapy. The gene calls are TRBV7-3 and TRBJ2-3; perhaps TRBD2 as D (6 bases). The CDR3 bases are TGTGCCAGCAGCCCGGGAGCCGAAGATACGCAGTATTTT. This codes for CASSPGAEDTQYF.